These 20 T cell receptor beta chains were all obtained from the same sample, sequenced in a study of cytomegalovirus exposure and HLA in healthy donors. This PCR relied on a set of 60 Vbeta primers and 13 Jbeta primers. TCRdb keeps only in-frame clones here, not all; method: immunoSEQ multiplex PCR. Among 100,000 to 150,000 clones listed, around 85% were seen once. The sequencing input was PBMCs. These receptors all stem from a boy aged 5-17 years in good health and CMV-seronegative.

The CDR3 region is CASSLGTDTGELFF. The CDR3 nucleotides are TGTGCCAGCAGTTTAGGGACAGACACCGGGGAGCTGTTTTTT. V and J are TRBV6-6 and TRBJ2-2, with 7 bases lining up with TRBD1. After removal of 4 bases from V and 3 bases from J, the junction contained 2 bases not matched to a gene. The CDR3 has 14 residues. Looked up from germline, CDR1 is MNHNY and CDR2 is SVGAGI (reference sequence).

V and J are TRBV6-5 and TRBJ1-2; TRBD1 matches at 9 bases. CDR3 length: 13 amino acids. From germline, CDR1 is MNHEY and CDR2 SVGAGI. After removal of 6 bases from V and 8 bases from J, the junction contained 7 bases not matched to a gene. Here the CDR3 reads CASRESGTGGYTF. The DNA for the CDR3 is TGTGCCAGCAGAGAATCCGGGACAGGGGGCTACACCTTC.

The chain combines TRBV2 with TRBJ2-7; TRBD1 aligns across 7 bases. The CDR3 spans 15 residues. Germline loops: CDR1 SNHLY, CDR2 FYNNEI. V trimming: 3 bases; J trimming: 0 bases; junction bases outside the gene matches: 5. CDR3: CASSDGRQGSYEQYF. CDR3 coding DNA: TGTGCCAGCAGTGATGGTCGACAGGGCTCCTACGAGCAGTACTTC.

V usage is TRBV7-2 and J usage is TRBJ2-1, with TRBD1 identical over 12 bases. CDR1 SGHTA and CDR2 FQGNSA come from the germline V gene. The CDR3 runs to 16 residues. Trimming cost V 3 bases and J 4 bases; bases outside gene matches: 4. In nucleotides, the CDR3 is TGTGCCAGCAGCTTCGGGACAGGGGGCAAGTACAATGAGCAGTTCTTC. This translates into CASSFGTGGKYNEQFF.

The gene calls are TRBV9 and TRBJ2-1; 9 nucleotides match TRBD2. Trimming removed 3 bases from V and 5 bases from J; junction bases left unmatched: 6. Looked up from germline, CDR1 is SGDLS and CDR2 is YYNGEE. This CDR3 contains 15 residues. CDR3 sequence (DNA): TGTGCCAGCAGCGCTACTAGCGGGTATAACAATGAGCAGTTCTTC. Its protein is CASSATSGYNNEQFF.

The V and J genes are TRBV5-1 and TRBJ1-2, with TRBD1 matching over 7 bases. The CDR3 has 14 amino acids. Trimming cost V 4 bases and J 7 bases; bases outside gene matches: 10. Germline V CDR1 and CDR2: SGHRS, YFSETQ. In nucleotides, the CDR3 is TGCGCCAGCAGCCCGGAGACAGGGACCTCTGGCTACACCTTC. Translation: CASSPETGTSGYTF.

The CDR3 DNA reads as TGTGCCAGCAGTTTATCCGCTAGCGGTAACAATGAGCAGTTCTTC. Amino acid sequence: CASSLSASGNNEQFF. The V call is TRBV27, the J call TRBJ2-1, with TRBD2 matching over 7 bases. Germline trimming cut 0 bases from V and 5 bases from J; bases unmatched to any gene: 4. This CDR3 is built from 15 residues. Germline V gene data show CDR1 as MNHEY and CDR2 as SMNVEV (reference sequence).

A single count supports this clone. The genes are TRBV5-1 and TRBJ1-1; the D gene is possibly TRBD1 (6 bases). The germline gives CDR1 SGHRS, CDR2 YFSETQ. With 4 bases removed from V and 5 bases from J, the gap between germline ends came to 18 bases. The CDR3 covers 15 residues. In DNA form, the CDR3 reads TGCGCCAGCAGCCTGTCGGGGGGCGTGGGGACTGAAGCTTTCTTT. It is translated as CASSLSGGVGTEAFF.

The chain recombines TRBV11-3 with TRBJ2-5; unclear D gene. The V and J ends lost 0 bases and 13 bases respectively, with 15 bases between them. CDR3 length equals 13 residues. Per the germline V gene, CDR1 is SGHNT and CDR2 is YENEEA. The DNA of the CDR3 is TGTGCCAGCAGCTTAGATCCCACTCTGCCCCTGTACTTC. It yields the protein CASSLDPTLPLYF.

This rearrangement joins TRBV25-1 to TRBJ1-5; 7 nucleotides line up with TRBD1. Trimming removed 8 bases from V and 4 bases from J; junction bases left unmatched: 2. CDR3 length: 12 amino acids. Per the germline V gene, CDR1 is MGHDK and CDR2 is SYGVNS. The CDR3 DNA follows: TGTGCCAGCCGACAGGGAAATCAGCCCCAGCATTTT. It codes for CASRQGNQPQHF. The full variable domain, its missing parts supplied by reference TRBV25-1 and TRBJ1-5, is EADIYQTPRYLVIGTGKKITLECSQTMGHDKMYWYQQDPGMELHLIHYSYGVNSTEKGDLSSESTVSRIRTEHFPLTLESARPSHTSQYLCASRQGNQPQHFGDGTRLSIL.

This rearrangement joins TRBV29-1 to TRBJ1-1; 10 bases align to TRBD1. Germline trimming cut 4 bases from V and 1 base from J; bases unmatched to any gene: 9. Germline lookup yields CDR1 SQVTM and CDR2 ANQGSEA. This CDR3 comprises 16 residues. The DNA for the CDR3 is TGCAGCGTTGCAGGACAGGGGGTGGGGTGGAACACTGAAGCTTTCTTT. This codes for CSVAGQGVGWNTEAFF.

The chain recombines TRBV6-6 with TRBJ2-2; 7 positions agree with TRBD1. The CDR3 consists of 16 residues. Germline V CDR1 and CDR2: MNHNY, SVGAGI (reference sequence). V lost 6 bases, J lost 7 bases, and 14 bases stayed unmatched. CDR3 residues: CASRNHRGVRIGELFF. The CDR3 region has the DNA TGTGCCAGCAGAAATCACAGGGGAGTGAGGATCGGGGAGCTGTTTTTT.

The chain joins TRBV4-2 to TRBJ2-7; 9 nucleotides line up with TRBD2. V was clipped by 2 bases and J by 0 bases; unmatched bases: 2. CDR3 length: 15 amino acids. The V gene's germline CDR1 is LGHNA and CDR2 YNFKEQ. The CDR3 reads CASSQTSGSSYEQYF. DNA for the CDR3: TGTGCCAGCAGCCAAACTAGCGGGTCCTCCTACGAGCAGTACTTC.

The chain uses TRBV27 and TRBJ2-3; TRBD1 aligns across 9 bases. This CDR3 spans 14 amino acids. V lost 6 bases and J lost 3; bases outside the gene matches: 4. Germline V gene data show CDR1 as MNHEY and CDR2 as SMNVEV (reference sequence). The CDR3 sequence: CASRRTGVTDTQYF. The CDR3 nucleotides read TGTGCCAGCAGGAGGACAGGGGTAACAGATACGCAGTATTTT.

The chain recombines TRBV7-3 with TRBJ2-7, with 13 bases aligning to TRBD2. Germline V CDR1 and CDR2: SGHTA, FQGTGA. This CDR3 is built from 15 residues. With 8 bases clipped from V and 1 base from J, the junction kept 5 bases outside the gene matches. The CDR3 DNA reads TGTGCCAGCCCCCCACTAGCGGGAGGGTCCTACGAGCAGTACTTC. Amino acids: CASPPLAGGSYEQYF.

The V gene is TRBV7-9, the J gene TRBJ2-4, with 10 bases that match TRBD1. This CDR3 region has 16 residues. CDR1 is SEHNR, CDR2 FQNEAQ, per germline (reference sequence). V shed 1 base, J shed 0 bases, and the junction held 0 bases outside the gene matches. The CDR3 coding sequence is TGTGCCAGCAGCTTAGGGGACAGGGGAGCCAAAAACATTCAGTACTTC. It encodes CASSLGDRGAKNIQYF.

The chain couples TRBV6-5 to TRBJ2-7; 7 nucleotides line up with TRBD1. CDR1 is MNHEY and CDR2 is SVGAGI in the germline V gene. Trimming took 0 bases from V and 5 from J; bases not matched to a gene: 1. This CDR3 contains 13 residues. CDR3 DNA: TGTGCCAGCAGTTACTCCGACAGGGACGAGCAGTACTTC. Encoded protein: CASSYSDRDEQYF.

There are a few counts of this clone. V usage is TRBV7-8 and J usage is TRBJ2-7, with 9 nucleotides matching TRBD2. The CDR3 consists of 15 residues. With 5 bases clipped from V and 4 bases from J, the junction kept 9 bases outside the gene matches. The V gene's germline CDR1 is SGHVS and CDR2 FQNEAQ. CDR3 in amino acids: CASSTSSGNLYEQYF. CDR3 nucleotides: TGTGCCAGCAGCACCTCTAGCGGGAACCTATACGAGCAGTACTTC.

The gene calls are TRBV5-1 and TRBJ2-5; 10 bases fit TRBD2. The CDR3 spans 16 residues. Germline V gives CDR1 SGHRS, CDR2 YFSETQ. J lost 4 bases, V lost 1 base, and 7 bases had no gene match. The CDR3 DNA sequence: TGCGCCAGCAGCTTGAGCGGGAGGGCCCTCGGAGAGACCCAGTACTTC. This translates into CASSLSGRALGETQYF.

The V and J genes are TRBV30 and TRBJ1-1; no firm D call. There are 13 residues in the CDR3. V was cut by 0 bases and J by 1 base, with 6 bases left in between. Germline CDR1 is GTSNPN and CDR2 is SVGIG (reference sequence). The CDR3 nucleotides are TGTGCCTGGAGTGTACGGGGGAACACTGAAGCTTTCTTT. Amino acids: CAWSVRGNTEAFF.